This entry lists 10 T cell receptor beta chains sequenced from one sample in a study of blood T cell repertoires in COVID-19. Here immunoSEQ multiplex PCR was the method, and the copy in TCRdb shows in-frame clones only, minus some. The sample carries around 70,000 clones, 87% recorded once. Sequenced: peripheral blood. These receptors were obtained from a man between 45 and 60 years old with active COVID-19.

This clone was seen just once. The chain has TRBV29-1 and TRBJ1-1; D ambiguous. Trimming removed 4 bases from V and 5 bases from J, with 11 bases in between. CDR1 and CDR2 (germline): SQVTM, ANQGSEA. The CDR3 has 12 residues. CDR3 sequence reads: CSVVRGGTEAFF. In DNA, the CDR3 is TGCAGCGTTGTAAGAGGTGGAACTGAAGCTTTCTTT.

V and J are TRBV28 and TRBJ1-2, with 7 bases lining up with TRBD1. The CDR3 covers 14 residues. V gave up 4 bases and J gave up 2 bases; unmatched junction bases: 4. The germline CDR1 and CDR2 sequences are MDHEN and SYDVKM. The CDR3 sequence is CASSSTGENYGYTF. The DNA of the CDR3 is TGTGCCAGCAGTTCCACAGGGGAGAACTATGGCTACACCTTC.

The chain joins TRBV15 to TRBJ1-4; no definite D call. The CDR3 contains 13 residues. Trimming took off 8 bases at V and 2 bases at J, with 9 bases between the two ends. Germline V gene lookup returns CDR1 LNHNV and CDR2 YYDKDF (reference sequence). The CDR3 bases are TGTGCCACCTCCCCCCCGACTAATGAAAAACTGTTTTTT. Translated, it gives CATSPPTNEKLFF.

V gene TRBV5-4 combines with J gene TRBJ2-5; 14 bases fit TRBD2. The CDR3 runs 17 residues. The J segment lost 4 bases and the V segment lost 4 bases, leaving 9 bases of the junction unmatched. CDR1 SGHNT and CDR2 YYREEE come from the germline V gene (reference sequence). In DNA form, the CDR3 reads TGTGCCAGCAGCCCTGGAACGGGACTAGCGGGAGTAGAGACCCAGTACTTC. Translating it yields CASSPGTGLAGVETQYF.

This chain links TRBV27 with TRBJ2-1, with D maybe TRBD1 (5 bases). The CDR3 is 15 amino acids. V was clipped by 2 bases and J by 0 bases, with 8 bases between them. Per the germline V gene, CDR1 is MNHEY and CDR2 is SMNVEV (reference sequence). CDR3 residues: CASSLRGNSYNEQFF. CDR3 DNA sequence: TGTGCCAGCAGTTTAAGGGGTAACTCCTACAATGAGCAGTTCTTC.

The chain has TRBV19 and TRBJ2-2; tentatively, D is TRBD2 (6 bases). The CDR3 has 15 amino acids. Trimming removed 7 bases at V and 6 bases at J, with 18 bases between. Germline loops: CDR1 LNHDA, CDR2 SQIVND (reference sequence). In DNA form, the CDR3 reads TGTGCCAGTACGGCCCGCAGGGACTCACCCGGGGAGCTGTTTTTT. Residues: CASTARRDSPGELFF.

V and J are TRBV6-6 and TRBJ2-7; perhaps TRBD2 as D (7 bases). V gave up 7 bases and J gave up 7 bases, with 17 bases separating them. This CDR3 contains 13 residues. Germline loops: CDR1 MNHNY, CDR2 SVGAGI (reference sequence). The chain's CDR3 is CASTVEGGREQYF. The CDR3 coding sequence is TGTGCCAGCACCGTGGAGGGGGGGCGGGAGCAGTACTTC.

The genes are TRBV23-1 and TRBJ2-5; no definite D call. Being an ORF, TRBV23-1 has a function that is uncertain. The V gene lost 5 bases and the J gene lost 3 bases, with 7 bases spanning the gap. CDR3 length equals 12 residues. CDR3 region: CASSTGEETQYF. The DNA of the CDR3 is TGCGCCAGCAGTACGGGTGAAGAGACCCAGTACTTC.

The V gene is TRBV9, the J gene TRBJ2-5, with 7 bases fitting TRBD2. Per germline, CDR1 SGDLS and CDR2 YYNGEE. The CDR3 is made up of 16 amino acids. V lost 4 bases and J lost 0; bases outside the gene matches: 9. The CDR3 region is CASSPTGGTHQETQYF. The CDR3 region has the DNA TGTGCCAGCAGCCCTACGGGGGGAACCCACCAAGAGACCCAGTACTTC.

The chain couples TRBV19 to TRBJ1-1; TRBD1 is a possible D gene (6 bases). The germline V and J ends were trimmed by 7 bases and 0 bases, with 18 bases remaining between them. The CDR3 is made up of 16 amino acids. The germline gives CDR1 LNHDA, CDR2 SQIVND (reference sequence). In DNA form, the CDR3 reads TGTGCCAGTAACCCCGACCGTAAGGGGGTGAACACTGAAGCTTTCTTT. It specifies CASNPDRKGVNTEAFF.